Listed below are T cell receptor beta chains from one sample, sequenced in a study of T-cell reconstitution after alpha-beta-depleted transplantation in children. TCRdb re-called the PCR reads with MiXCR, one entry per CDR3 protein. The profile shows 100,000 or so distinct CDR3 sequences, about 22% of them singletons. The sequencing here drew on PBMCs, taken before TCRalphabeta/CD19-depleted stem cell transplant. These TCRs come from a boy between 2 and 10 years old with acute lymphoblastic leukemia, due to receive a stem cell transplant. CDR3s include the opening cysteine and the closing phenylalanine or tryptophan. D genes are given only for firm matches. Part of the rows lack a size; the others show once, few, many or a class for expanded clones.

>NA|TRBV20-1|TRBD1|TRBJ1-2
TGCAGTGCTTGGGGGACAGGGAAGAATGGCTACACCTTC
CSAWGTGKNGYTF
>NA|TRBV18|NA|TRBJ1-2
TGTGCCAGCTCACCAGGCCAGGACTATGGCTACACCTTC
CASSPGQDYGYTF
>NA|TRBV21-1|NA|TRBJ2-7
TGTGCCAGCAGCAAAGTGGGCAGACAGGGGACCTACGAGCAGTACTTC
CASSKVGRQGTYEQYF
>few|TRBV27|NA|TRBJ2-7
TGTGCCAGCAGTCCACGGGGACACCACTACGAGCAGTACTTC
CASSPRGHHYEQYF
>few|TRBV4-3|TRBD1|TRBJ1-2
TGCGCCAGCAGCCAGGAATACAGGGGCTATTCAAACTATGGCTACACCTTC
CASSQEYRGYSNYGYTF
>few|TRBV5-1|TRBD1|TRBJ2-3
TGCGCCAGCAGCTCCATGGACAGGACCACAGATACGCAGTATTTT
CASSSMDRTTDTQYF
>NA|TRBV24-1|NA|TRBJ1-4
TGTGCCACCAGTGATGCTGAAAAACTGTTTTTT
CATSDAEKLFF
>NA|TRBV3-1|TRBD2|TRBJ2-5
TGTGCCAGCAGCCAAGCGCTACCACTAGCGGACCAAGAGACCCAGTACTTC
CASSQALPLADQETQYF
>NA|TRBV28|NA|TRBJ1-1
TGTGCCAGCAGTTTCAGGGTAGCCCCTGAAGCTTTCTTT
CASSFRVAPEAFF
>once|TRBV19|TRBD1|TRBJ1-1
TGTGCCACCCGACAGGGAGGTCGACGAGAAACTGAAGCTTTCTTT
CATRQGGRRETEAFF
>few|TRBV27|NA|TRBJ2-5
TGTGCCACCAAAAGACAGGATCAAGAGACCCAGTACTTC
CATKRQDQETQYF
>NA|TRBV29-1|NA|TRBJ2-2
TGCAGCGTTTGTTCTGGCGTCGGAGGAACCGGGGAGCTGTTTTTT
CSVCSGVGGTGELFF
>few|TRBV5-1|TRBD1|TRBJ2-7
TGCGCCAGCAGCTTGGGACAGGGACCCTCGAACTCCTACGAGCAGTACTTC
CASSLGQGPSNSYEQYF
>NA|TRBV4-1|TRBD1|TRBJ1-4
TGCGCCAGCAGCCAAGAAGTATCGCAGGGGGTGGGAAAACTGTTTTTT
CASSQEVSQGVGKLFF
>few|TRBV28|NA|TRBJ2-7
TGTGCCAGCAGTTTAAGACAGGGACTCTACGAGCAGTACTTC
CASSLRQGLYEQYF
>NA|TRBV2|NA|TRBJ2-1
TGTGCCAGCGGTCCTTTAGAGCAGTTCTTC
CASGPLEQFF
>few|TRBV27|TRBD1|TRBJ2-7
TGTGCCAGCGGAACCGGGACAGGGGCCTACGAGCAGTACTTC
CASGTGTGAYEQYF
>NA|TRBV12-3/TRBV12-4|NA|TRBJ1-1
TGTGCCAGCAGTTTAGCGGTTGGATTCGCTGAAGCTTTCTTT
CASSLAVGFAEAFF
>many|TRBV20-1|TRBD2|TRBJ2-7
TGCAGTGCTAGCGGGAGGAGCTCCTACGAGCAGTACTTC
CSASGRSSYEQYF
>NA|TRBV5-1|NA|TRBJ2-3
TGCGCCAGCAGCTTGGACGTAGCGAGAACAGATACGCAGTATTTT
CASSLDVARTDTQYF
>NA|TRBV20-1|NA|TRBJ2-1
TGCAGTGCTAGAGAGAATGGAGGCGGAGGGGCCTACAATGAGCAGTTCTTC
CSARENGGGGAYNEQFF
>NA|TRBV29-1|TRBD1|TRBJ1-3
TGCAGCGTTGAAATGGACAGGGGAAACACCATATATTTT
CSVEMDRGNTIYF
>few|TRBV20-1|NA|TRBJ2-5
TGCAGTGCTCGGTCCTGGGGAGGATTACCGGGGTCACAAGAGACCCAGTACTTC
CSARSWGGLPGSQETQYF
>medium-sized|TRBV12-3/TRBV12-4|NA|TRBJ2-3
TGTGCCAGCAGTTTAGCACTTTACACAGATACGCAGTATTTT
CASSLALYTDTQYF
>NA|TRBV29-1|TRBD1|TRBJ2-7
TGCAGCGTGGTTCTCCGGGACAGCTTTTCCTTCGAGCAGTACTTC
CSVVLRDSFSFEQYF
>few|TRBV12-3/TRBV12-4|TRBD2|TRBJ2-7
TGTGCCAGCAGTGGCAAGGGACTAGCCTCCTACGAGCAGTACTTC
CASSGKGLASYEQYF
>NA|TRBV27|NA|TRBJ2-1
TGTGCCAGCAGTTTAAGGCGGAGGGGCAAGAATGAGCAGTTCTTC
CASSLRRRGKNEQFF
>NA|TRBV7-6|TRBD1|TRBJ2-5
TGTGCCAGCAGCTTCCCGGGACAGGGAGGGCAAGAGACCCAGTACTTC
CASSFPGQGGQETQYF
>many|TRBV29-1|NA|TRBJ1-1
TGCAGCGTTGACAGGGACAACACTGAAGCTTTCTTT
CSVDRDNTEAFF
>NA|TRBV27|TRBD1|TRBJ1-4
TGTGCCAGCAGTCCTCGACAGGGAACGTACGAAAAACTGTTTTTT
CASSPRQGTYEKLFF
>few|TRBV4-1|TRBD2|TRBJ2-7
TGCGCCAGCAGCCGCTCCAGGACTAGCGGCCTGTACGAGCAGTACTTC
CASSRSRTSGLYEQYF
>few|TRBV12-3/TRBV12-4|NA|TRBJ2-2
TGTGCCAGTAGGGTGGAGGGGGCAACCGCCGGGGAGCTGTTTTTT
CASRVEGATAGELFF
>NA|TRBV11-2|NA|TRBJ2-2
TGTGCCAGCAGCTTAAATGGAAACACCGGGGAGCTGTTTTTT
CASSLNGNTGELFF
>NA|TRBV3-1|TRBD1|TRBJ1-2
TGTGCCAGCAGCCAAGGCCCCGCAGGGGGCGCGAATGGCTACACCTTC
CASSQGPAGGANGYTF
>NA|TRBV10-2|NA|TRBJ2-7
TGCGCCAGCAGTGATATGGTGGCCTACGAGCAGTACTTC
CASSDMVAYEQYF
>NA|TRBV6-4|NA|TRBJ2-3
TGTGCCAGCAGTGACTCTAGCGGAGGGGCCCCAGATACGCAGTATTTT
CASSDSSGGAPDTQYF
>few|TRBV3-1|TRBD1|TRBJ1-1
TGTGCCAGCAGCCACGGACAGGGGGCTACTGAAGCTTTCTTT
CASSHGQGATEAFF
>few|TRBV6-1|NA|TRBJ2-2
TGTGCCAGCAGTCGCAGCGGAGGGGCCGGGACCGGGGAGCTGTTTTTT
CASSRSGGAGTGELFF
>NA|TRBV29-1|TRBD2|TRBJ2-2
TGCAGCGTTGAACTTGGGGGGGGGACCGGGGAGCTGTTTTTT
CSVELGGGTGELFF
>NA|TRBV5-6|NA|TRBJ1-2
TGTGCCAGCAGCGCTGGACTGGATGGCTACACCTTC
CASSAGLDGYTF
>NA|TRBV6-1|TRBD1|TRBJ2-1
TGTGCCACCAATCGACAGGGAAATGAGCAGTTCTTC
CATNRQGNEQFF
>many|TRBV24-1|NA|TRBJ2-1
TGTGCCACCAGTGGGGACTCCTACAATGAGCAGTTCTTC
CATSGDSYNEQFF
>NA|TRBV12-3/TRBV12-4|NA|TRBJ1-1
TGTGCCAGCAGCCTCGGACAGCCAAACACTGAAGCTTTCTTT
CASSLGQPNTEAFF
>many|TRBV6-1|NA|TRBJ2-3
TGTGCCAGCAGCGGGGGATTCGGCACAGATACGCAGTATTTT
CASSGGFGTDTQYF